This T cell receptor beta chain was sequenced for a study of cytomegalovirus exposure and HLA in healthy donors. Study observations and caveats: Most TCR sequences were uncommon, yet certain public TCRs appeared in many donors. Cytomegalovirus association was assigned to about 180 TCR beta chains. The HLA-A and HLA-B alleles of most subjects were reportedly predicted accurately from TCR beta sequences.

This clone came up once. Antigen unknown. The CDR3 covers 15 residues. CDR1 is SGHTA and CDR2 is FQGNSA in the germline V gene. J was trimmed by 5 bases and V by 7 bases; bases with no gene match: 13. The primer mix had 60 Vbeta and 13 Jbeta primers. Here immunoSEQ multiplex PCR was the method, and the copy in TCRdb shows in-frame clones only, minus some. The data hold 85,000 to 100,000 clones, with about two thirds observed a single time. The receptor was isolated from a human donor in good health. The sequencing sample was made of PBMCs. The rearrangement uses TRBV7-2 and TRBJ2-7; 8 nucleotides line up with TRBD1. The CDR3 DNA reads TGTGCCAGCACCAACGGCGGACAGGGTATCCACGAGCAGTACTTC. Its protein product is CASTNGGQGIHEQYF.